This entry is about one TCR beta chain. Antigen specificity is unknown. The protocol was immunoSEQ multiplex PCR, while the TCRdb copy is restricted to in-frame clones and leaves out a portion. This sample has roughly 2,000,000 clones, with approximately 92% found just once. The entry originates in a study of shared clonotypes between healthy human individuals. Naive CD8 cells were CD45RO-negative, positively selected for CCR7, excluding terminally differentiated effector memory CD45RA+ cells. General study points: Among donors, clonotype sharing was expected to be affected by sequencing depth. The study drew on few donors, limiting represented genetic and exposure-history diversity.

The CDR3 contains 15 residues. Germline CDR1 reads MDHEN; CDR2 reads SYDVKM. Trimming at V came to 0 bases and at J to 7 bases, leaving 1 base not matched to a gene. The sample taken for sequencing was naive CD8+ T cells from PBMCs. This chain connects TRBV28 to TRBJ2-4, with 12 bases aligning to TRBD1. The TCR sequence derives from a man younger than 35 in good health. Some clones in this sample may be carry-over from other donors' samples. DNA for the CDR3: TGTGCCAGCAGTTTATGGGGACAGGGGGCGAACATTCAGTACTTC. Protein sequence: CASSLWGQGANIQYF. The whole variable domain, remainder taken from reference TRBV28 and TRBJ2-4, is DVKVTQSSRYLVKRTGEKVFLECVQDMDHENMFWYRQDPGLGLRLIYFSYDVKMKEKGDIPEGYSVSREKKERFSLILESASTNQTSMYLCASSLWGQGANIQYFGAGTRLSVL.